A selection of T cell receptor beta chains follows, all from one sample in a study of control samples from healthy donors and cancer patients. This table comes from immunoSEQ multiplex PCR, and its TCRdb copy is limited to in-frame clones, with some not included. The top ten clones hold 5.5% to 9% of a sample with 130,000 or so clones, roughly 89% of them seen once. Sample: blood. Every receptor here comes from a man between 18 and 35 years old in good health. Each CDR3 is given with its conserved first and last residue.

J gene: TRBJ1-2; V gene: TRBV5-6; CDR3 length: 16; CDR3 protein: CASSSPGGEVSYGYTF
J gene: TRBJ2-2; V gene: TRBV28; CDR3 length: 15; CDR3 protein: CASSRSGGYTGELFF
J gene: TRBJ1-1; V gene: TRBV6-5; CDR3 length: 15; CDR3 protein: CASRLKGQGDTEAFF
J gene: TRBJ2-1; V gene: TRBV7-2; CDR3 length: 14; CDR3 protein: CASSPGTIYNEQFF
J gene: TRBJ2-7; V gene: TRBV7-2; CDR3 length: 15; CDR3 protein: CASSLERGGPYEQYF
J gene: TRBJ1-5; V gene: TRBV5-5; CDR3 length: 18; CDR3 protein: CASSHGQGGPYSNQPQHF
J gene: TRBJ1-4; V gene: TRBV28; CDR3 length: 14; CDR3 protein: CASTPGTDGEKLFF
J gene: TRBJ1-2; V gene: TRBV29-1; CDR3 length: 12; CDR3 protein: CSVEGTDYGYTF
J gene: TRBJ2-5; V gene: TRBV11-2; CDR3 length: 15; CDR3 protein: CASSLVRGLRETQYF
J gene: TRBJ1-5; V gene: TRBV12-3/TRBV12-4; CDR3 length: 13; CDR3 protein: CASSWGANQPQHF
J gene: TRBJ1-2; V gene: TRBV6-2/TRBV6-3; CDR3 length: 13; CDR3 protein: CASSYREDYGYTF
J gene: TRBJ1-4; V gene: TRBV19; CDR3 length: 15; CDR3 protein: CASSPLRATNEKLFF
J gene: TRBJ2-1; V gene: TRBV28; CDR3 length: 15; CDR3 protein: CARLSNRGVGNEQFF
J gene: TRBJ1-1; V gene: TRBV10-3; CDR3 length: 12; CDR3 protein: CAISGEGLTAFF
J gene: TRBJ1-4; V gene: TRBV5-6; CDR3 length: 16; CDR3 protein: CASSLGPGLSTEKLFF